These 2 T cell receptor beta chains were all obtained from the same sample, sequenced in a study of immune cell composition in non-small cell lung cancer. The repertoire was sequenced with immunoSEQ multiplex PCR; TCRdb's copy has only in-frame clones and lacks some. The sample comprises about 9,000 clones, 76% of which are singletons, and about 9.7% rests with the top ten. The sequenced sample consisted of lung tumor tissue. Receptors originate from a human donor with non-small cell lung cancer.

This clone was detected only a few times. The V and J genes are TRBV29-1 and TRBJ1-1, with 8 nucleotides matching TRBD1. CDR1 SQVTM and CDR2 ANQGSEA come from the germline V gene. There are 13 residues in the CDR3. V lost 7 bases, J lost 1 base, and 5 bases stayed unmatched. This CDR3 reads CSAPGQANTEAFF. CDR3 bases: TGCAGCGCCCCGGGACAGGCGAACACTGAAGCTTTCTTT.

The rearrangement links TRBV18 to TRBJ2-7, with a tentative D call TRBD2 (5 bases). The V and J ends lost 3 bases and 0 bases respectively, with 9 bases between them. CDR1 is KGHSH, CDR2 LQKENI, per germline. The CDR3 totals 14 residues. CDR3 sequence (DNA): TGTGCCAGCTCACCCGGGCGGGCCTCCTACGAGCAGTACTTC. Protein: CASSPGRASYEQYF. Using reference TRBV18 and TRBJ2-7 for the parts outside the CDR3, the full variable domain is NAGVMQNPRHLVRRRGQEARLRCSPMKGHSHVYWYRQLPEEGLKFMVYLQKENIIDESGMPKERFSAEFPKEGPSILRIQQVVRGDSAAYFCASSPGRASYEQYFGPGTRLTVT.